Following are 25 T cell receptor beta chains from one sample sequenced in a study of T cell responses to AZD1222 COVID-19 vaccine. Sequenced by immunoSEQ multiplex PCR; TCRdb stores in-frame clones only, minus some. Of over 150,000 clones in the sample, about 93% were seen once. Sequenced here: peripheral blood, sampled 28 days after the second AZD1222 dose. The origin of the receptors is an adult who received the AZD1222 COVID-19 vaccine.

This sequence joins TRBV27 and TRBJ1-1; D remains unclear. Trimming left V 2 bases short and J 0 bases short, with 16 bases between. In germline, CDR1 is MNHEY, CDR2 SMNVEV (reference sequence). The CDR3 has 17 amino acids. The CDR3: CASSLRAGPLLNTEAFF. CDR3 bases: TGTGCCAGCAGTTTACGTGCAGGCCCGCTTCTGAACACTGAAGCTTTCTTT.

This chain connects TRBV14 to TRBJ1-3; D remains unclear. This CDR3 has 15 amino acids. Germline V gene data show CDR1 as SGHDN and CDR2 as FVKESK. V lost 0 bases and J 2 bases, leaving 8 bases between the germline ends. CDR3 coding DNA: TGTGCCAGCAGCCAAGACAGGTCCCCTGGAAACACCATATATTTT. Its protein product is CASSQDRSPGNTIYF.

This sequence joins TRBV28 and TRBJ2-1, with a tentative D call TRBD1 (6 bases). Trimming shortened V by 7 bases and J by 3 bases, and 13 bases separated the two germline ends. Looked up from germline, CDR1 is MDHEN and CDR2 is SYDVKM. This CDR3 is 14 amino acids long. CDR3: CASKIGGGYNEQFF. The CDR3 bases are TGTGCCAGCAAGATTGGGGGCGGCTACAATGAGCAGTTCTTC.

The gene calls are TRBV5-6 and TRBJ2-1; no clear D gene. The V and J ends lost 3 bases and 6 bases respectively, with 7 bases between them. Germline loops: CDR1 SGHDT, CDR2 YYEEEE. CDR3 length: 12 amino acids. The CDR3 bases are TGTGCCAGCAGCTCATTCCCCAATGAGCAGTTCTTC. It translates to CASSSFPNEQFF.

The V gene is TRBV5-3, the J gene TRBJ1-5, with 8 bases lining up with TRBD1. TRBV5-3 is placed among ORFs of uncertain function. V dropped 3 bases and J dropped 7; count of bases not matched to a gene: 9. This CDR3 has 15 amino acids. The CDR3 nucleotides read TGTGCCAGAAGCTCTAGGACAGGGAATGGGCAGCCCCAGCATTTT. This gives the protein CARSSRTGNGQPQHF.

This chain connects TRBV30 to TRBJ1-6, with D possibly TRBD1 on 5 matching bases. The CDR3 is 13 amino acids. V was pared by 0 bases and J by 11 bases, with 11 bases between. The germline CDR1 and CDR2 sequences are GTSNPN and SVGIG (reference sequence). The CDR3 sequence is CAWSVTGAPPLHF. CDR3 bases: TGTGCCTGGAGTGTAACTGGGGCACCACCCCTCCACTTT.

The chain carries TRBV9 and TRBJ2-1; 9 bases fit TRBD2. This CDR3 spans 17 amino acids. V gave up 4 bases and J gave up 3 bases; unmatched junction bases: 11. The germline V gene encodes CDR1 SGDLS and CDR2 YYNGEE. CDR3 region: CASSRGGELTFYNEQFF. The DNA for the CDR3 is TGTGCCAGCAGCCGCGGGGGGGAGCTGACCTTCTACAATGAGCAGTTCTTC.

The DNA of the CDR3 is TGTGCCAGCAGTGCCTCGACAGACCTGAACACTGAAGCTTTCTTT. It translates to CASSASTDLNTEAFF. The chain joins TRBV6-4 to TRBJ1-1; TRBD1 might be the D (5 bases). The CDR3 is 15 amino acids. The ends were cut back, 4 bases at V and 0 bases at J, with 12 bases in the middle. Germline lookup yields CDR1 MRHNA and CDR2 SNTAGT.

This sequence joins TRBV28 and TRBJ1-3; D is possibly TRBD1 (6 bases). CDR1 and CDR2 (germline): MDHEN, SYDVKM. V was cut by 6 bases and J by 3 bases, with 21 bases left in between. The CDR3 extends over 17 amino acids. As DNA, the CDR3 is TGTGCCAGCAGCCTTGGTCGTCGGACAGCGAATGGAAACACCATATATTTT. Its translation: CASSLGRRTANGNTIYF. Supplemented by reference TRBV28 and TRBJ1-3, the full variable domain reads DVKVTQSSRYLVKRTGEKVFLECVQDMDHENMFWYRQDPGLGLRLIYFSYDVKMKEKGDIPEGYSVSREKKERFSLILESASTNQTSMYLCASSLGRRTANGNTIYFGEGSWLTVV.

This chain connects TRBV5-6 to TRBJ1-5, with 9 bases aligning to TRBD1. This CDR3 region has 17 residues. Germline CDR1 SGHDT, CDR2 YYEEEE. Unmatched junction bases numbered 12, after V lost 4 bases and J lost 4 bases. The CDR3 coding sequence is TGTGCCAGCAGCCAGATTTCAGGACAGGGGCGGAATCAGCCCCAGCATTTT. Translation: CASSQISGQGRNQPQHF. The full variable domain, in which reference TRBV5-6 and TRBJ1-5 provide the parts outside the CDR3, is DAGVTQSPTHLIKTRGQQVTLRCSPKSGHDTVSWYQQALGQGPQFIFQYYEEEERQRGNFPDRFSGHQFPNYSSELNVNALLLGDSALYLCASSQISGQGRNQPQHFGDGTRLSIL.

The CDR3 region is CATSPKLIRSGANVLTF. The CDR3 DNA reads as TGTGCCACCTCCCCAAAATTAATCAGGTCTGGGGCCAACGTCCTGACTTTC. The rearrangement links TRBV19 to TRBJ2-6; no clear D. Per the germline V gene, CDR1 is LNHDA and CDR2 is SQIVND (reference sequence). The CDR3 sequence is 17 residues long. Trimming pared 10 bases from V and 1 base from J, leaving 20 bases between. Drawing the rest from reference TRBV19 and TRBJ2-6, the complete variable domain is DGGITQSPKYLFRKEGQNVTLSCEQNLNHDAMYWYRQDPGQGLRLIYYSQIVNDFQKGDIAEGYSVSREKKESFPLTVTSAQKNPTAFYLCATSPKLIRSGANVLTFGAGSRLTVL.

As for this clone: At one end, the junction sequence differs from germline, possibly due to a read error. V usage is TRBV5-4 and J usage is TRBJ2-1; the match to TRBD2 covers 11 bases. The germline CDR1 and CDR2 sequences are SGHNT and YYREEE (reference sequence). The CDR3 length is 20 residues. In DNA form, the CDR3 reads TGTGCCAGCAGCGGGAATACCGGGACTAGCGGCCCCGGCTGGTACAGTGAGCAGTTCTTC. Translated, it gives CASSGNTGTSGPGWYSEQFF.

The gene calls are TRBV11-2 and TRBJ1-1; D unclear. This CDR3 is 15 amino acids long. CDR1 is SGHAT, CDR2 FQNNGV, per germline. Trimming shortened V by 6 bases and J by 4 bases, and 18 bases separated the two germline ends. CDR3 protein: CASSSLPRRSTEAFF. CDR3 nucleotide sequence: TGTGCCAGCAGTTCCCTCCCCCGGCGGAGCACTGAAGCTTTCTTT.

V and J are TRBV11-2 and TRBJ2-1, with D tentatively TRBD1 (6 bases). Germline V CDR1 and CDR2: SGHAT, FQNNGV. Trimming pared 0 bases from V and 4 bases from J, leaving 10 bases between. This CDR3 region has 15 residues. CDR3 coding DNA: TGTGCCAGCAGCTTAGAGGGGGCTGGGTACAATGAGCAGTTCTTC. Its protein product is CASSLEGAGYNEQFF. Complete variable domain (other parts from reference TRBV11-2 and TRBJ2-1): EAGVAQSPRYKIIEKRQSVAFWCNPISGHATLYWYQQILGQGPKLLIQFQNNGVVDDSQLPKDRFSAERLKGVDSTLKIQPAKLEDSAVYLCASSLEGAGYNEQFFGPGTRLTVL.

This clone was observed a single time. The chain links TRBV6-6 to TRBJ1-2; D might be TRBD1 (5 bases). Trimming took 6 bases from V and 6 from J, leaving 8 bases between them. The CDR3 runs to 11 residues. Looked up from germline, CDR1 is MNHNY and CDR2 is SVGAGI (reference sequence). The CDR3: CASRGGDGYTF. The CDR3 DNA is TGTGCCAGCAGGGGGGGTGATGGCTACACCTTC.

This chain joins TRBV5-1 and TRBJ2-4; tentatively, D is TRBD1 (5 bases). Trimming removed 0 bases at V and 9 bases at J, with 16 bases between. The CDR3 runs to 15 residues. The germline CDR1 and CDR2 sequences are SGHRS and YFSETQ. The CDR3 here is CASSLGQQAGAIQYF. The CDR3 DNA reads TGCGCCAGCAGCTTGGGACAGCAAGCTGGGGCCATTCAGTACTTC.

This clone has only one observation. This chain links TRBV2 with TRBJ2-7; TRBD2 is a possible D gene (5 bases). This CDR3 contains 11 residues. V lost 6 bases, J lost 4 bases, and 7 bases lay in between. Germline lookup yields CDR1 SNHLY and CDR2 FYNNEI. CDR3 residues: CASRWEYEQYF. CDR3 coding DNA: TGTGCCAGCAGATGGGAGTACGAGCAGTACTTC.

This chain uses TRBV24-1 with TRBJ2-2, with 11 bases matching TRBD2. With 7 bases clipped from V and 1 base from J, the junction kept 1 base outside the gene matches. The CDR3 runs 15 residues. Germline CDR1 KGHDR, CDR2 SFDVKD. The CDR3 DNA reads as TGTGCCACCAGAACTAGCGGGGGGAACACCGGGGAGCTGTTTTTT. Its translation is CATRTSGGNTGELFF.

The chain uses TRBV20-1 and TRBJ1-6; D uncertain. There are 15 residues in the CDR3. V lost 3 bases and J lost 0, with 9 bases in between. Germline CDR1 DFQATT, CDR2 SNEGSKA (reference sequence). CDR3 region: CSASAGSSYNSPLHF. DNA of the CDR3: TGCAGTGCTAGTGCCGGAAGCTCCTATAATTCACCCCTCCACTTT.

This sequence joins TRBV5-1 and TRBJ2-5, with TRBD2 matching 8 bases. V trimming: 2 bases; J trimming: 7 bases; junction bases outside the gene matches: 7. Germline V lookup: CDR1 SGHRS, CDR2 YFSETQ. The CDR3 contains 14 residues. Here the CDR3 reads CASSLTSGLRTQYF. CDR3 DNA sequence: TGCGCCAGCAGCTTAACTAGCGGTTTGAGGACCCAGTACTTC.

This clone has only one observation. The CDR3 DNA sequence: TGTGCCAGCTACCGAACAGGGTCGGGCTATGGCTACACCTTC. It codes for CASYRTGSGYGYTF. The chain carries TRBV6-5 and TRBJ1-2; D is perhaps TRBD1 (6 bases). V gave up 8 bases and J gave up 4 bases, with 17 bases separating them. CDR1 MNHEY and CDR2 SVGAGI come from the germline V gene. The CDR3 has 14 residues.

This chain links TRBV5-1 with TRBJ1-5, with D tentatively TRBD1 (6 bases). CDR1 is SGHRS and CDR2 is YFSETQ in the germline V gene. The V end was cut by 4 bases, the J end by 4 bases, with 12 bases between. The CDR3 is 14 amino acids. The CDR3 DNA follows: TGCGCCAGCAGCCCCGGGACAAGGAATCAGCCCCAGCATTTT. It codes for CASSPGTRNQPQHF.

The chain couples TRBV7-2 to TRBJ2-4; no clear D. The CDR3 has 15 amino acids. The V end was cut by 1 base, the J end by 0 bases, with 7 bases between. Germline CDR1 SGHTA, CDR2 FQGNSA. The CDR3 DNA follows: TGTGCCAGCAGCTTAGTTCGTCTAGCCAAAAACATTCAGTACTTC. It specifies CASSLVRLAKNIQYF.

The chain links TRBV4-3 to TRBJ1-3, with a tentative D call TRBD1 (5 bases). The CDR3 runs to 14 residues. The V end lost 5 bases, the J end lost 4 bases, and 12 bases lay between the germline ends. CDR1 is LGHNA, CDR2 YSLEER, per germline. The CDR3 spells CASSRGVIGNTIYF. DNA of the CDR3: TGCGCCAGCAGCAGAGGGGTGATCGGAAACACCATATATTTT.

The chain employs TRBV28 and TRBJ1-1, with D uncertain. CDR3 size: 12 residues. V was trimmed by 2 bases and J by 10 bases, leaving 11 bases between them. Germline-derived CDR1 and CDR2 are MDHEN and SYDVKM. This CDR3 reads CASSLGGFTAFF. The CDR3 nucleotides are TGTGCCAGCAGTTTAGGAGGGTTTACAGCTTTCTTT.